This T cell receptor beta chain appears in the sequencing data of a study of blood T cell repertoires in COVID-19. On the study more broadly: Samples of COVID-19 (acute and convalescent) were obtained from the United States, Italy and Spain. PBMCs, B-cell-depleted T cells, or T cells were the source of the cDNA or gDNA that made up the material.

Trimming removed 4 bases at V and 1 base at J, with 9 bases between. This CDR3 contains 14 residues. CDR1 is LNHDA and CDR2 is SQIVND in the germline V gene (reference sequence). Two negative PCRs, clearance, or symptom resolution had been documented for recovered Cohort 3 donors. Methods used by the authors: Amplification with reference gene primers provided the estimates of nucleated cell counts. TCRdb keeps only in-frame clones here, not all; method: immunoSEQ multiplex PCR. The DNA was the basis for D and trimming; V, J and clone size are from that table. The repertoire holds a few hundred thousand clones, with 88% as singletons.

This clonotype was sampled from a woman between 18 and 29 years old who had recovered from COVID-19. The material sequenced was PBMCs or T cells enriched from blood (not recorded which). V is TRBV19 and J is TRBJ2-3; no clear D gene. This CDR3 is CASSNWARTDTQYF. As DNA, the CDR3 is TGTGCCAGTAGTAATTGGGCCCGCACAGATACGCAGTATTTT. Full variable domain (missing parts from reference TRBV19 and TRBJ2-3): DGGITQSPKYLFRKEGQNVTLSCEQNLNHDAMYWYRQDPGQGLRLIYYSQIVNDFQKGDIAEGYSVSREKKESFPLTVTSAQKNPTAFYLCASSNWARTDTQYFGPGTRLTVL.